Each of the 15 T cell receptor beta chains below was sequenced from the same sample in a study of T cell clones after liver transplantation. Generated by immunoSEQ multiplex PCR, the TCRdb table keeps only in-frame clones and is missing some. The sample carries roughly 97,000 clones, roughly four fifths recorded once. The sample here was CD4+ T cells from blood, taken before liver transplant. All receptors derive from a human donor who received a liver transplant.

The gene calls are TRBV10-3 and TRBJ1-5; no firm D call. Trimming pared 0 bases from V and 6 bases from J, leaving 6 bases between. The CDR3 has 13 amino acids. CDR1 ENHRY and CDR2 SYGVKD come from the germline V gene. The CDR3: CAISESTGQPQHF. DNA for the CDR3: TGTGCCATCAGTGAGTCGACCGGTCAGCCCCAGCATTTT.

This clone showed up just once. The chain couples TRBV10-1 to TRBJ1-2, with a tentative D call TRBD1 (5 bases). This CDR3 contains 13 residues. CDR1 and CDR2 (germline): WNHNN, SYGVQD (reference sequence). The V end was cut by 2 bases, the J end by 7 bases, with 11 bases between. The CDR3: CASSEGRAAGYTF. As DNA, the CDR3 is TGCGCCAGCAGTGAGGGCAGGGCGGCTGGCTACACCTTC.

The V and J genes are TRBV9 and TRBJ2-5; 7 positions agree with TRBD1. Unmatched junction bases numbered 4, after V lost 3 bases and J lost 5 bases. Germline CDR1 and CDR2: SGDLS and YYNGEE. This CDR3 comprises 13 residues. CDR3 protein: CASSEGAQETQYF. CDR3 DNA sequence: TGTGCCAGCAGCGAGGGGGCGCAGGAGACCCAGTACTTC.

This chain links TRBV5-1 with TRBJ2-1; the match to TRBD2 covers 9 bases. The germline V gene has CDR1 SGHRS and CDR2 YFSETQ. With V trimmed by 4 bases and J by 6 bases, 8 bases remained unmatched. CDR3 size: 15 residues. The CDR3 DNA is TGCGCCAGCAGCGGGGGACTAGCCGGGGCCAATGAGCAGTTCTTC. This encodes CASSGGLAGANEQFF. Complete variable domain (other parts from reference TRBV5-1 and TRBJ2-1): KAGVTQTPRYLIKTRGQQVTLSCSPISGHRSVSWYQQTPGQGLQFLFEYFSETQRNKGNFPGRFSGRQFSNSRSEMNVSTLELGDSALYLCASSGGLAGANEQFFGPGTRLTVL.

The V call is TRBV7-2, the J call TRBJ2-1; 10 bases line up with TRBD2. Germline V gene data show CDR1 as SGHTA and CDR2 as FQGNSA. J was trimmed by 8 bases and V by 4 bases; bases with no gene match: 11. The CDR3 contains 16 residues. The CDR3 reads CASSYHSGGLSDEQFF. DNA for the CDR3: TGTGCCAGCAGCTATCATAGCGGGGGGCTTTCGGATGAGCAGTTCTTC.

The chain joins TRBV7-8 to TRBJ1-2; 8 positions agree with TRBD1. The CDR3 sequence is 17 residues long. Germline CDR1 is SGHVS and CDR2 is FQNEAQ. The trim removed 0 bases at V and 7 bases at J, leaving 13 bases unmatched. The CDR3 DNA reads as TGTGCCAGCAGCTTAGCGCTCACGGGGACAGGAGGTGGTGGCTACACCTTC. Translated, it gives CASSLALTGTGGGGYTF.

The DNA for the CDR3 is TGTGCCAGCAGATTTCGTATCAATCAGCCCCAGCATTTT. Residues: CASRFRINQPQHF. The J gene is TRBJ1-5, the V gene TRBV27; D gene ambiguous. The CDR3 has 13 residues. V was cut by 6 bases and J by 3 bases, with 9 bases left in between. Germline V gene sequence: CDR1 MNHEY, CDR2 SMNVEV (reference sequence).

This clone was seen only a few times. V is TRBV19 and J is TRBJ1-5; 8 bases are shared with TRBD1. V dropped 7 bases and J dropped 2; count of bases not matched to a gene: 10. Germline assignment: CDR1 LNHDA and CDR2 SQIVND (reference sequence). The CDR3 has 16 residues. CDR3: CASKDSGQGGNQPQHF. CDR3 sequence (DNA): TGTGCCAGTAAAGATTCAGGACAGGGCGGCAATCAGCCCCAGCATTTT.

The rearrangement uses TRBV6-1 and TRBJ1-1; D gene uncertain. The V gene's germline CDR1 is MNHNS and CDR2 SASEGT. This CDR3 region has 12 residues. Trimming pared 7 bases from V and 2 bases from J, leaving 8 bases between. Here the CDR3 reads CASTLLNTEAFF. In DNA form, the CDR3 reads TGTGCCAGCACCCTTCTAAACACTGAAGCTTTCTTT.

The chain carries TRBV2 and TRBJ2-2; 7 bases are a match to TRBD1. Germline-derived CDR1 and CDR2 are SNHLY and FYNNEI. This CDR3 spans 14 amino acids. Trimming at V came to 4 bases and at J to 4 bases, leaving 3 bases not matched to a gene. CDR3 coding DNA: TGTGCCAGCAGTGGACAGGGCGCCACCGGGGAGCTGTTTTTT. It codes for CASSGQGATGELFF.

The chain joins TRBV4-2 to TRBJ1-2, with no clear D. Trimming left V 3 bases short and J 6 bases short, with 11 bases between. CDR3 size: 13 residues. CDR1 is LGHNA and CDR2 is YNFKEQ in the germline V gene. The CDR3: CASSQVLSDGYTF. The CDR3 nucleotides read TGTGCCAGCAGCCAGGTGCTTTCGGATGGCTACACCTTC.

This chain uses TRBV6-6 with TRBJ1-2; a weak D match, TRBD1 (6 bases). This CDR3 is 11 amino acids long. With 5 bases removed from V and 8 bases from J, the gap between germline ends came to 9 bases. Germline V gene lookup returns CDR1 MNHNY and CDR2 SVGAGI (reference sequence). The CDR3 protein is CASSDRRGYTF. The CDR3 DNA follows: TGTGCCAGCAGTGACAGGAGAGGCTACACCTTC.

This clone was observed once. The rearrangement links TRBV10-3 to TRBJ1-2; maybe TRBD1 (5 bases). V dropped 3 bases and J dropped 6 bases, with 11 bases sitting between them. This CDR3 is built from 13 residues. Germline V gene lookup returns CDR1 ENHRY and CDR2 SYGVKD. In DNA, the CDR3 is TGTGCCATCAGTGAAGGGGCAGCTAATGGCTACACCTTC. Its protein is CAISEGAANGYTF.

The chain recombines TRBV11-2 with TRBJ2-3; D unclear. V was pared by 5 bases and J by 6 bases, with 12 bases between. This CDR3 has 13 residues. From germline, CDR1 is SGHAT and CDR2 FQNNGV. CDR3 amino acids: CASSPSAGDTQYF. CDR3 coding DNA: TGTGCCAGCAGCCCCAGTGCCGGCGATACGCAGTATTTT.

This clone was recorded a few times. One end of the junction does not line up with germline, which may come from a read error. The gene calls are TRBV2 and TRBJ2-3; TRBD2 matches 10 bases. The CDR3 runs to 15 residues. Germline CDR1 SNHLY, CDR2 FYNNEI. The chain's CDR3 is CASREAGGSTDTQYF. As DNA, the CDR3 is TGTGCCAGCAGAGAAGCGGGAGGGAGCACAGATACGCAGTATTTT.